The 20 T cell receptor beta chains reported below all come from one sample, sequenced in a study of T cell changes during pregnancy in multiple sclerosis. Profiling relied on immunoSEQ multiplex PCR, and the TCRdb table lists in-frame clones only, not all of them. The repertoire includes about 55,000 clones, 93% of them detected once, and around 4% sits in the top ten. The input for sequencing was CD8+ T cells from peripheral blood mononuclear cells, taken in the second trimester of pregnancy. The source of these receptors is a female donor with multiple sclerosis, enrolled in a pregnancy study.

The rearrangement uses TRBV27 and TRBJ2-7, with 12 bases aligning to TRBD1. Germline-derived CDR1 and CDR2 are MNHEY and SMNVEV (reference sequence). The CDR3 is made up of 15 amino acids. V gave up 6 bases and J gave up 0 bases; unmatched junction bases: 3. This CDR3 is CASRGQGASSYEQYF. For the CDR3, the DNA is TGTGCCAGCAGGGGACAGGGGGCAAGCTCCTACGAGCAGTACTTC.

This sequence joins TRBV11-2 and TRBJ2-7; TRBD2 matches at 10 bases. V shed 4 bases and J 5 bases; nucleotides not matched to a gene: 2. The CDR3 totals 13 residues. Germline assignment: CDR1 SGHAT and CDR2 FQNNGV. The CDR3 reads CASSWTSGDEQYF. CDR3 nucleotides: TGTGCCAGCAGCTGGACTAGCGGCGACGAGCAGTACTTC.

The V gene is TRBV11-2, the J gene TRBJ2-1; perhaps TRBD2 as D (5 bases). Germline assignment: CDR1 SGHAT and CDR2 FQNNGV. The CDR3 is 16 residues long. V lost 0 bases, J lost 7 bases, and 16 bases lay in between. The CDR3 DNA follows: TGTGCCAGCAGCTTAGACGGACCCCTGTCGGGGAATGAGCAGTTCTTC. It yields the protein CASSLDGPLSGNEQFF.

The CDR3: CASSPRTGGSETQYF. The CDR3 DNA reads TGTGCCAGCAGTCCAAGGACAGGGGGTTCGGAGACCCAGTACTTC. The chain joins TRBV7-9 to TRBJ2-5; 10 bases are a match to TRBD1. From germline, CDR1 is SEHNR and CDR2 FQNEAQ (reference sequence). V shed 6 bases, J shed 5 bases, and the junction held 9 bases outside the gene matches. The CDR3 length is 15 residues.

The chain carries TRBV7-6 and TRBJ1-2; TRBD1 aligns across 8 bases. The junction had 7 bases not matched to a gene; V was cut back by 2 bases and J by 5 bases. This CDR3 is 15 amino acids long. The V gene's germline CDR1 is SGHVS and CDR2 FNYEAQ. This CDR3 reads CASSLRTGSIYGYTF. The CDR3 DNA sequence: TGTGCCAGCAGCTTAAGGACAGGGTCCATATATGGCTACACCTTC.

The chain is built from TRBV4-1 and TRBJ1-1; 8 bases are a match to TRBD1. V was clipped by 1 base and J by 8 bases; unmatched bases: 12. CDR3 length: 16 residues. From germline, CDR1 is MGHRA and CDR2 YSYEKL. The CDR3 is CASSQVYRDRGPEAFF. The CDR3 DNA is TGCGCCAGCAGCCAAGTCTATCGCGACAGGGGCCCAGAAGCTTTCTTT.

The V gene is TRBV2, the J gene TRBJ2-3, with D tentatively TRBD2 (6 bases). V lost 6 bases, J lost 1 base, and 17 bases lay in between. This CDR3 has 16 residues. Germline CDR1 reads SNHLY; CDR2 reads FYNNEI. CDR3 in DNA: TGTGCCAGCAGGGGGTTCAGGGAGGATGGCACAGATACGCAGTATTTT. This sequence encodes CASRGFREDGTDTQYF.

The chain combines TRBV30 with TRBJ1-3, with TRBD1 matching over 8 bases. Germline V gene data show CDR1 as GTSNPN and CDR2 as SVGIG (reference sequence). After removal of 5 bases from V and 7 bases from J, the junction contained 10 bases not matched to a gene. This CDR3 contains 14 residues. CDR3 nucleotide sequence: TGTGCCTGGGGCCCAGGGGGCTTCGCGAACACCATATATTTT. Its translation: CAWGPGGFANTIYF. The whole variable domain, remainder taken from reference TRBV30 and TRBJ1-3, is SQTIHQWPATLVQPVGSPLSLECTVEGTSNPNLYWYRQAAGRGLQLLFYSVGIGQISSEVPQNLSASRPQDRQFILSSKKLLLSDSGFYLCAWGPGGFANTIYFGEGSWLTVV.

The chain links TRBV7-9 to TRBJ2-5; D not resolved. This CDR3 is built from 13 residues. Trimming cost V 3 bases and J 1 base, with 6 bases left between them. Germline V CDR1 and CDR2: SEHNR, FQNEAQ (reference sequence). Here the CDR3 DNA reads TGTGCCAGCAGCTTGGTTAGCCAAGAGACCCAGTACTTC. It encodes CASSLVSQETQYF.

This clone was detected once. The chain joins TRBV10-3 to TRBJ2-5; D might be TRBD1 (6 bases). The V and J ends lost 3 bases and 2 bases respectively, with 7 bases between them. This CDR3 comprises 13 residues. Germline values: CDR1 ENHRY, CDR2 SYGVKD. CDR3 sequence: CAISDRGQETQYF. The CDR3 DNA is TGTGCCATCAGTGACAGGGGACAAGAGACCCAGTACTTC.

The chain is built from TRBV6-6 and TRBJ2-2, with 7 bases matching TRBD2. V lost 4 bases and J lost 1; bases outside the gene matches: 3. Germline CDR1 is MNHNY and CDR2 is SVGAGI (reference sequence). The CDR3 contains 15 residues. The chain's CDR3 is CASSSPGGNTGELFF. Here the CDR3 DNA reads TGTGCCAGCAGTTCCCCGGGAGGGAACACCGGGGAGCTGTTTTTT.

The CDR3 bases are TGTGCCAGCAGCCCCGGGACAGGGAGGGCCTACGAGCAGTACTTC. Amino acid sequence: CASSPGTGRAYEQYF. This chain joins TRBV7-9 and TRBJ2-7; 9 nucleotides agree with TRBD1. Germline CDR1 and CDR2: SEHNR and FQNEAQ (reference sequence). Trimming removed 5 bases from V and 2 bases from J; junction bases left unmatched: 7. The CDR3 totals 15 residues. The full variable domain, rest sourced from reference TRBV7-9 and TRBJ2-7, is DTGVSQNPRHKITKRGQNVTFRCDPISEHNRLYWYRQTLGQGPEFLTYFQNEAQLEKSRLLSDRFSAERPKGSFSTLEIQRTEQGDSAMYLCASSPGTGRAYEQYFGPGTRLTVT.

J is TRBJ1-5 and V is TRBV6-1, with 8 bases lining up with TRBD1. Germline V gene data show CDR1 as MNHNS and CDR2 as SASEGT. The ends lost 7 bases at V and 4 bases at J; junction bases unmatched: 9. This CDR3 contains 15 residues. The CDR3 protein is CASNSLGQVNQPQHF. As DNA, the CDR3 is TGTGCCAGCAATTCGTTGGGACAGGTTAATCAGCCCCAGCATTTT.

J is TRBJ2-7 and V is TRBV27; 9 bases align to TRBD1. This CDR3 is built from 15 residues. CDR1 MNHEY and CDR2 SMNVEV come from the germline V gene (reference sequence). Unmatched junction bases numbered 11, after V lost 7 bases and J lost 4 bases. In DNA, the CDR3 is TGTGCCAGCATCAAGCCTCAGGGACAGGGATACGAGCAGTACTTC. This sequence encodes CASIKPQGQGYEQYF.

The chain joins TRBV6-1 to TRBJ2-5; D perhaps matches TRBD2 (5 bases). The V end was cut by 2 bases, the J end by 5 bases, with 12 bases between. CDR1 is MNHNS and CDR2 is SASEGT in the germline V gene. The CDR3 is 14 residues long. The CDR3 sequence: CASSERTEGETQYF. In DNA, the CDR3 is TGTGCCAGCAGTGAACGGACCGAGGGTGAGACCCAGTACTTC.

This sequence joins TRBV5-1 and TRBJ2-7; 9 nucleotides line up with TRBD1. Losses at the gene ends were 4 bases for V and 3 bases for J; bases not matched to a gene: 8. From germline, CDR1 is SGHRS and CDR2 YFSETQ. The CDR3 is made up of 15 amino acids. The CDR3 region has the DNA TGCGCCAGCAGCACCGGACAGGGGACGTACTACGAGCAGTACTTC. Amino acid sequence: CASSTGQGTYYEQYF.

The chain recombines TRBV4-2 with TRBJ1-5; tentatively, D is TRBD1 (5 bases). V was pared by 0 bases and J by 2 bases, with 14 bases between. Germline CDR1 is LGHNA and CDR2 is YNFKEQ. The CDR3 sequence is 17 residues long. The CDR3, as DNA: TGTGCCAGCAGCCAAGAGGGGGAGGCGTGGGGCAATCAGCCCCAGCATTTT. It translates to CASSQEGEAWGNQPQHF.

The chain combines TRBV7-9 with TRBJ1-2; 10 nucleotides align to TRBD1. With V trimmed by 3 bases and J by 8 bases, 6 bases remained unmatched. Germline CDR1 reads SEHNR; CDR2 reads FQNEAQ (reference sequence). This CDR3 is built from 14 residues. The CDR3 DNA sequence: TGTGCCAGCAGCTTTGCTGGACAGGGGGGGGGCTACACCTTC. It specifies CASSFAGQGGGYTF.

CDR3 in amino acids: CATQGGSTYEQYF. CDR3 nucleotide sequence: TGCGCTACCCAGGGAGGGTCCACCTACGAGCAGTACTTC. The rearrangement uses TRBV10-2 and TRBJ2-7, with 7 positions matching TRBD2. The CDR3 totals 13 residues. CDR1 is WSHSY, CDR2 SAAADI, per germline.

This clone occurred a few times. The genes are TRBV6-1 and TRBJ1-5, with TRBD1 identical over 7 bases. Germline CDR1 MNHNS, CDR2 SASEGT. The ends lost 2 bases at V and 7 bases at J; junction bases unmatched: 8. The CDR3 contains 15 residues. The CDR3 sequence: CASSERTGGGQPQHF. The CDR3 DNA reads as TGTGCCAGCAGTGAACGGACAGGAGGTGGGCAGCCCCAGCATTTT.